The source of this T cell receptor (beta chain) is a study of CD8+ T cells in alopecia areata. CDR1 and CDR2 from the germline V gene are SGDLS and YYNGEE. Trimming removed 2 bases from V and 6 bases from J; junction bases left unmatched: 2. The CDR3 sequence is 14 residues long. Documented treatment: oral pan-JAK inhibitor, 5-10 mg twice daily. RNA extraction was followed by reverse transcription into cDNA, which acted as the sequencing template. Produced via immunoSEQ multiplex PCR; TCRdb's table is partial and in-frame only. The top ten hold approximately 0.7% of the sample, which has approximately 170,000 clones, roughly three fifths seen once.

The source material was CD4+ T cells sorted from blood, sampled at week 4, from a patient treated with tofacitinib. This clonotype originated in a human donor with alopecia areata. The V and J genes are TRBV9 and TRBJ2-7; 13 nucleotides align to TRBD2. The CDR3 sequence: CASSVGTSGTEQYF. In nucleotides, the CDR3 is TGTGCCAGCAGCGTCGGGACTAGCGGGACCGAGCAGTACTTC.